This entry lists 2 T cell receptor beta chains sequenced from one sample in a study of cytomegalovirus exposure and HLA in healthy donors. Amplification used 60 Vbeta primers and 13 Jbeta primers. The data were produced by immunoSEQ multiplex PCR, yet TCRdb's version contains in-frame clones alone and is incomplete. The sample holds roughly 140,000 clones, approximately 70% seen once. Sequences were obtained from PBMCs. Every receptor here comes from a woman under 40 in good health and CMV-seronegative.

The rearrangement links TRBV18 to TRBJ2-6, with 7 positions matching TRBD1. From germline, CDR1 is KGHSH and CDR2 LQKENI. After removal of 6 bases from V and 3 bases from J, the junction contained 11 bases not matched to a gene. This CDR3 spans 17 amino acids. CDR3 sequence (DNA): TGTGCCAGCTCCGGGACAGCGTCATTACTTGGGGCCAACGTCCTGACTTTC. As protein: CASSGTASLLGANVLTF.

This clone has a handful of counts. This chain joins TRBV28 and TRBJ2-3; 10 bases are a match to TRBD2. Trimming cost V 6 bases and J 1 base; bases outside gene matches: 4. The germline V gene encodes CDR1 MDHEN and CDR2 SYDVKM. The CDR3 has 15 amino acids. CDR3 bases: TGTGCCAGCAGCTCAGCGGGAGGGGGCACAGATACGCAGTATTTT. Encoded protein: CASSSAGGGTDTQYF. Complete variable domain (other parts from reference TRBV28 and TRBJ2-3): DVKVTQSSRYLVKRTGEKVFLECVQDMDHENMFWYRQDPGLGLRLIYFSYDVKMKEKGDIPEGYSVSREKKERFSLILESASTNQTSMYLCASSSAGGGTDTQYFGPGTRLTVL.